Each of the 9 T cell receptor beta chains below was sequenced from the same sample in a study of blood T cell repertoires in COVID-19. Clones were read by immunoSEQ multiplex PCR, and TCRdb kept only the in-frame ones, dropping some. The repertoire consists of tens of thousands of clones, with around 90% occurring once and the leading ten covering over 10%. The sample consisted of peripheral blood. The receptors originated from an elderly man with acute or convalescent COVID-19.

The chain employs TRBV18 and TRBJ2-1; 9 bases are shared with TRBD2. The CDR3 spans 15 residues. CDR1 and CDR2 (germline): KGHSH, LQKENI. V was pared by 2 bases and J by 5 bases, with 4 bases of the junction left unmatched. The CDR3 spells CASSPILAGHNEQFF. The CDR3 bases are TGTGCCAGCTCACCAATCCTAGCGGGGCACAATGAGCAGTTCTTC.

Written as DNA, the CDR3 is TGCGCCAGCAGCGCCGACGGGACAGATAGCAATCAGCCCCAGCATTTT. It is translated as CASSADGTDSNQPQHF. J is TRBJ1-5 and V is TRBV5-1, with TRBD1 matching over 7 bases. V dropped 4 bases and J dropped 0; count of bases not matched to a gene: 7. Germline CDR1 and CDR2: SGHRS and YFSETQ. The length of the CDR3 is 16 residues.

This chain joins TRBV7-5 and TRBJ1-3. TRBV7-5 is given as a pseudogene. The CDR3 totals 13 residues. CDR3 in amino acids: CVRSLDGGNTIYF. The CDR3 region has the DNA TGTGTCAGAAGCTTAGATGGCGGGAACACCATATATTTT.

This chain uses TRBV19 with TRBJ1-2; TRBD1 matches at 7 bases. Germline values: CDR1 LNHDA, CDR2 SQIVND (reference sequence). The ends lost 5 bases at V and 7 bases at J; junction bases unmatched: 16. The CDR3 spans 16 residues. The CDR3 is CASSSRTGTTSGGYTF. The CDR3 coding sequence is TGTGCCAGTAGTTCTCGGACAGGAACGACTTCGGGTGGCTACACCTTC. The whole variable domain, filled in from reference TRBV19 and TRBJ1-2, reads DGGITQSPKYLFRKEGQNVTLSCEQNLNHDAMYWYRQDPGQGLRLIYYSQIVNDFQKGDIAEGYSVSREKKESFPLTVTSAQKNPTAFYLCASSSRTGTTSGGYTFGSGTRLTVV.

The CDR3 region is CASSSRMGRDQPQHF. In DNA, the CDR3 is TGTGCCAGCAGCTCGAGGATGGGCAGGGATCAGCCCCAGCATTTT. The chain links TRBV5-8 to TRBJ1-5, with D tentatively TRBD1 (5 bases). The V end lost 3 bases, the J end lost 5 bases, and 15 bases lay between the germline ends. Germline V gene sequence: CDR1 SGHTS, CDR2 YDEGEE. CDR3 length equals 15 residues.

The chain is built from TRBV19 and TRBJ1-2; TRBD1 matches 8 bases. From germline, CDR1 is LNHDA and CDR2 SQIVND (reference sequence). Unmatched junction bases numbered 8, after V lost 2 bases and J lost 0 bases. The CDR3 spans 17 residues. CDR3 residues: CASSILGQVLANYGYTF. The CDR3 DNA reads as TGTGCCAGTAGTATACTGGGACAGGTTTTAGCTAACTATGGCTACACCTTC.

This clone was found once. The CDR3 DNA reads TGTGCCATCGGGATCTCTGGGGCCAACGTCCTGACTTTC. Translation gives CAIGISGANVLTF. This chain links TRBV28 with TRBJ2-6; tentatively, D is TRBD2 (5 bases). V shed 10 bases and J shed 0 bases, with 7 bases lying between them. Germline CDR1 MDHEN, CDR2 SYDVKM. The CDR3 length is 13 residues. Filled out from reference TRBV28 and TRBJ2-6, the complete variable domain reads DVKVTQSSRYLVKRTGEKVFLECVQDMDHENMFWYRQDPGLGLRLIYFSYDVKMKEKGDIPEGYSVSREKKERFSLILESASTNQTSMYLCAIGISGANVLTFGAGSRLTVL.

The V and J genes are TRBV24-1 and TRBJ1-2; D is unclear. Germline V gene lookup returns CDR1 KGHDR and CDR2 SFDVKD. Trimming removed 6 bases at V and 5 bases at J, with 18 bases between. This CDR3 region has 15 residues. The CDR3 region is CATSRRRPIRYGYTF. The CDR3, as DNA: TGTGCCACCAGTCGGAGGAGGCCAATCAGGTATGGCTACACCTTC.

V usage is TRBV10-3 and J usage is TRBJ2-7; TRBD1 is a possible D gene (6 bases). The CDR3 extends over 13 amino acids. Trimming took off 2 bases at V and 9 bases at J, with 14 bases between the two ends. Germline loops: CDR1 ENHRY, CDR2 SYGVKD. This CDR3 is CAISEQGQSVQYF. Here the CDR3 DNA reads TGTGCCATCAGTGAGCAGGGACAATCGGTGCAGTACTTC.